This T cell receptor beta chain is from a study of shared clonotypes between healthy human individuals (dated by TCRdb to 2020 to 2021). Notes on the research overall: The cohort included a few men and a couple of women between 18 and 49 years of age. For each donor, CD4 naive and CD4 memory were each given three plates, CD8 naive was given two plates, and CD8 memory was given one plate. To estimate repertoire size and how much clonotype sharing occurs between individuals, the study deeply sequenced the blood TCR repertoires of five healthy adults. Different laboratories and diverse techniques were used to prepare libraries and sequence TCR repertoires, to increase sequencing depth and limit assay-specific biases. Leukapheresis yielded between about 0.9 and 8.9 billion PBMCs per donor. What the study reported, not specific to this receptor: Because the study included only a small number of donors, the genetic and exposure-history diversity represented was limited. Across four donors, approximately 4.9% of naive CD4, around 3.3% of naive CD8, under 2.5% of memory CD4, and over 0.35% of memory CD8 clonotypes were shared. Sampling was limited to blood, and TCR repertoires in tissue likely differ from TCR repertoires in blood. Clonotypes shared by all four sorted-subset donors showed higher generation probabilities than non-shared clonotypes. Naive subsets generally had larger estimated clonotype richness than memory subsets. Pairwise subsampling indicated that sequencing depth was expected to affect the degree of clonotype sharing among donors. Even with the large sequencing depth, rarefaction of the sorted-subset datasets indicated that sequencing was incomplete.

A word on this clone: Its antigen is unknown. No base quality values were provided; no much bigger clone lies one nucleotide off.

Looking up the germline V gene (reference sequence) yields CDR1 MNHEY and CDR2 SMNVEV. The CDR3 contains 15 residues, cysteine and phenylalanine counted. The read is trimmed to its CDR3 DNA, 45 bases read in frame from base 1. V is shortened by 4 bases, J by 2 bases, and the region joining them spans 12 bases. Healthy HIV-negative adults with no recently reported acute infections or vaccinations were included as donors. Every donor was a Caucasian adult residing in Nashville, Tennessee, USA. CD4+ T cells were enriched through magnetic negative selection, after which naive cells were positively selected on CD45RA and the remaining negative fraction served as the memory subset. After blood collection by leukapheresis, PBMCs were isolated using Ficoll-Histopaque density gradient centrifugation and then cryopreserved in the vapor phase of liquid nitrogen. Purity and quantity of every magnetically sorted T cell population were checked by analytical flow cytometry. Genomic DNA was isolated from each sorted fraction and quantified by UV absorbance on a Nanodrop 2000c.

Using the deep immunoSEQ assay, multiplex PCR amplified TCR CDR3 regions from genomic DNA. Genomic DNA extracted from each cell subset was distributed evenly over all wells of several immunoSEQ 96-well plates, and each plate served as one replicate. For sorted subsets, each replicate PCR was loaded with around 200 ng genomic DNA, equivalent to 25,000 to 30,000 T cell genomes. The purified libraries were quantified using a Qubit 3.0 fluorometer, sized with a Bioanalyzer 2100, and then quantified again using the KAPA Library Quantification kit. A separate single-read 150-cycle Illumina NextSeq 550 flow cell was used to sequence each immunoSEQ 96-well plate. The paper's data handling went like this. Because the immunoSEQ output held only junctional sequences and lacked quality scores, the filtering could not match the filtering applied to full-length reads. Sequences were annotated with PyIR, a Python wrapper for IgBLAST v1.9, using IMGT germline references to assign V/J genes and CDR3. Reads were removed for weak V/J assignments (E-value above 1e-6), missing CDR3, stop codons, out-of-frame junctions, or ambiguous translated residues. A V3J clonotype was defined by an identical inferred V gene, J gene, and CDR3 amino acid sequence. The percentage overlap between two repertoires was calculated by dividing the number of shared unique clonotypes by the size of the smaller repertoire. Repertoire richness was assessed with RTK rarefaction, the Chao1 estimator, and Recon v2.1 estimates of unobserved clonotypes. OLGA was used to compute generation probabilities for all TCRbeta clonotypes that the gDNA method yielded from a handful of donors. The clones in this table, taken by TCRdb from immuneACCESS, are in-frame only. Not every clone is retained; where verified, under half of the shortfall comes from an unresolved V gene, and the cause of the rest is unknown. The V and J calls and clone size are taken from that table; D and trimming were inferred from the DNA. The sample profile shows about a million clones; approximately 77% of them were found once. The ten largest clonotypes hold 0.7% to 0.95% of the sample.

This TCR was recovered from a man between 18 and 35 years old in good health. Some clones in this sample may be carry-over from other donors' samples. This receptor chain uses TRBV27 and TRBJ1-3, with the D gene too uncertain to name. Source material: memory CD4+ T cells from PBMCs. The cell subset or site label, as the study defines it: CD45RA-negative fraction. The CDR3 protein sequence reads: CASSSAGITGNTIYF. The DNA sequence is TGTGCCAGCAGTTCGGCGGGAATAACTGGAAACACCATATATTTT.